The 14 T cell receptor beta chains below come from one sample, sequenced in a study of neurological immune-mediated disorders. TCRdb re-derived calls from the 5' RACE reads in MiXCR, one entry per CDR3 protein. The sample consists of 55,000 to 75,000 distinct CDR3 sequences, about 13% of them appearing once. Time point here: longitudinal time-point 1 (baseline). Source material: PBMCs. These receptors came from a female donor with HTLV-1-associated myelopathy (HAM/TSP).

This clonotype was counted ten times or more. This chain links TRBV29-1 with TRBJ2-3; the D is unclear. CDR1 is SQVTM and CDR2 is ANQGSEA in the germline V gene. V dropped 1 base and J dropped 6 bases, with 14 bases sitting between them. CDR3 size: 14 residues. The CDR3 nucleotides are TGCAGCGTTGAAGTGGGGTCGGCCTGGGATACGCAGTATTTT. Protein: CSVEVGSAWDTQYF.

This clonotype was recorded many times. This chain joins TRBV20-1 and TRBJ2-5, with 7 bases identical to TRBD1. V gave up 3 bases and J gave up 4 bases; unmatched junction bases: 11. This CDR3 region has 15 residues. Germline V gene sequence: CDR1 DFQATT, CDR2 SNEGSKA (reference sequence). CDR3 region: CSASGRDSLGETQYF. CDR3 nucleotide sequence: TGCAGTGCTAGTGGCAGGGACAGTTTGGGAGAGACCCAGTACTTC.

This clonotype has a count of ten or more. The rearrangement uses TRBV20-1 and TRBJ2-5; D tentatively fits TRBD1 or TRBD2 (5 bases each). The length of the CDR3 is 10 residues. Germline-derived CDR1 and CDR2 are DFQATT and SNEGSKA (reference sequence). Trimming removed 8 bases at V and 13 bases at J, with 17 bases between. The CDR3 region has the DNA TGCAGTACCTCCGGGGCGGTGGGGTACTTC. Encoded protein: CSTSGAVGYF.

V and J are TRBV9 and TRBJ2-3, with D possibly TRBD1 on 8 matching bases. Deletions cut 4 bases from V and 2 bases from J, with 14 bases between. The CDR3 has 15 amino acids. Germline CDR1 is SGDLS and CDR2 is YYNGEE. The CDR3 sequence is CASSPQGGDTDTQYF. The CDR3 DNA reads TGTGCCAGCAGCCCACAGGGGGGGGACACAGATACGCAGTATTTT.

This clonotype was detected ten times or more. The CDR3 reads CASSYPRPRWNNEKLFF. Written as DNA, the CDR3 is TGTGCCAGCAGTTACCCCCGGCCGCGGTGGAATAATGAAAAACTGTTTTTT. J is TRBJ1-4 and V is TRBV28; D is ambiguous. Trimming cost V 4 bases and J 4 bases, with 19 bases left between them. CDR1 is MDHEN, CDR2 SYDVKM, per germline. CDR3 length: 17 amino acids.

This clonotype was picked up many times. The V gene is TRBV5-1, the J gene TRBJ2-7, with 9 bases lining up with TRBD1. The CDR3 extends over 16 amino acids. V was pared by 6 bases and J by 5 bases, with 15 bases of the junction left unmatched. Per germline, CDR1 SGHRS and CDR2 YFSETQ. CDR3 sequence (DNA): TGCGCCAGCAACAGGGCCCCAGGACAGGGGACCCACGAGCAGTACTTC. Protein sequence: CASNRAPGQGTHEQYF.

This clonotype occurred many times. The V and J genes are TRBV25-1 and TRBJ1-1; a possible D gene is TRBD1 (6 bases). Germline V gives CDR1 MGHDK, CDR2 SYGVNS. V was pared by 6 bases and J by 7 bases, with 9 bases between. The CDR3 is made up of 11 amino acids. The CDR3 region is CASRGRGEAFF. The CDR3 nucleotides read TGTGCCAGCAGAGGCAGGGGTGAAGCTTTCTTT.

The CDR3 coding sequence is TGTGCCAGCAGCCAGGTCCAAGAGACCCAGTACTTC. Protein: CASSQVQETQYF. The rearrangement uses TRBV3-1 and TRBJ2-5; D call uncertain. Trimming stripped 3 bases from V and 1 base from J, with 3 bases between. Germline values: CDR1 LGHDT, CDR2 YNNKEL (reference sequence). The CDR3 has 12 residues.

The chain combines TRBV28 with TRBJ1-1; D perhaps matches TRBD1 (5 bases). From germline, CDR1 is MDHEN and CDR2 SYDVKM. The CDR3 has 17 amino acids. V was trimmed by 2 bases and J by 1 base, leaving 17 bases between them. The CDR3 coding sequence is TGTGCCAGCAGTTTAAATCTTGCTGGGACCAAGAACACTGAAGCTTTCTTT. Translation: CASSLNLAGTKNTEAFF. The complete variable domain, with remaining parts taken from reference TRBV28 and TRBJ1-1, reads DVKVTQSSRYLVKRTGEKVFLECVQDMDHENMFWYRQDPGLGLRLIYFSYDVKMKEKGDIPEGYSVSREKKERFSLILESASTNQTSMYLCASSLNLAGTKNTEAFFGQGTRLTVV.

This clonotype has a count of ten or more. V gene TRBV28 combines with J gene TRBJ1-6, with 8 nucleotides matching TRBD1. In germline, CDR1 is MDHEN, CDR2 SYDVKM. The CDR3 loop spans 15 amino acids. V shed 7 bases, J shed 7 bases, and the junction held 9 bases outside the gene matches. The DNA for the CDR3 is TGTGCCAGCAACCCTTCCAGGGGGCTGAATTCACCCCTCCACTTT. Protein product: CASNPSRGLNSPLHF. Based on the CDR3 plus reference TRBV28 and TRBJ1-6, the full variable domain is DVKVTQSSRYLVKRTGEKVFLECVQDMDHENMFWYRQDPGLGLRLIYFSYDVKMKEKGDIPEGYSVSREKKERFSLILESASTNQTSMYLCASNPSRGLNSPLHFGNGTRLTVT.

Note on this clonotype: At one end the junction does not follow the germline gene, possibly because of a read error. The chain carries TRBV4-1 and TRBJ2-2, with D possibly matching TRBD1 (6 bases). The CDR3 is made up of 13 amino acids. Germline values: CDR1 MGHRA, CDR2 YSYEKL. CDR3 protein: CASSHGTSGEMFF. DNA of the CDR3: TGTGCCAGCAGCCACGGGACATCCGGGGAGATGTTTTTT.

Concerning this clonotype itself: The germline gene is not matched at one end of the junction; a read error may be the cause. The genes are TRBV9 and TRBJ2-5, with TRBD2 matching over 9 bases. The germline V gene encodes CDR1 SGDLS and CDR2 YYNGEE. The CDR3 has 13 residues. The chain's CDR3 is CAITRGGIETHYF. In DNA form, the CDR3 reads TGTGCCATCACGCGGGGGGGGATAGAGACCCATTACTTC.

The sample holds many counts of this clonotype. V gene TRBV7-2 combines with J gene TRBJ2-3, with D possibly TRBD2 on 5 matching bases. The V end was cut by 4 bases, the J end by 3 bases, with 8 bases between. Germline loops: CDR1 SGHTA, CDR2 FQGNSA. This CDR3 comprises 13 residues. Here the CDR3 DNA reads TGTGCCAGCAGCTCTCGGAGGACAGATACGCAGTATTTT. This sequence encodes CASSSRRTDTQYF.

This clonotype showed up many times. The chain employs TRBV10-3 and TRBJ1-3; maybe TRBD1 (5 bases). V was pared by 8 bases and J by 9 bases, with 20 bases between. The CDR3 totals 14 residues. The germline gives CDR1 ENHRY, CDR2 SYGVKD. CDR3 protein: CAIQRGTEASTIYF. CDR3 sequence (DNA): TGTGCCATCCAAAGGGGTACAGAGGCTAGCACCATATATTTT.